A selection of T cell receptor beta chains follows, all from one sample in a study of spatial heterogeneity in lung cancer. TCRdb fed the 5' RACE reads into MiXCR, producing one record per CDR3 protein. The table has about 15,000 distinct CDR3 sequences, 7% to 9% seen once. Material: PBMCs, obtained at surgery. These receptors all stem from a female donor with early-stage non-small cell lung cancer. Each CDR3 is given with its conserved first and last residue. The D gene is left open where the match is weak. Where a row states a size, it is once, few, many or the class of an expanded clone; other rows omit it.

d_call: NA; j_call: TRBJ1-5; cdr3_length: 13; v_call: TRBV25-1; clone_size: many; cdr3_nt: TGTGCCAATCCAGGTCTTGACAATCAGCCCCAGCATTTT; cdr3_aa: CANPGLDNQPQHF
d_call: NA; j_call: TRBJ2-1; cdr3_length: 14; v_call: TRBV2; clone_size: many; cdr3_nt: TGTGCCAGCAGCCCGTGGGCCGAGACGAATGAGCAGTTCTTC; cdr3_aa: CASSPWAETNEQFF
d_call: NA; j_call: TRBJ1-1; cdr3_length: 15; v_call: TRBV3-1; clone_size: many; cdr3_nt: TGTGCCAGCAGCCCCCAGGGAGAGGGGGTCACTGAAGCTTTCTTT; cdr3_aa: CASSPQGEGVTEAFF
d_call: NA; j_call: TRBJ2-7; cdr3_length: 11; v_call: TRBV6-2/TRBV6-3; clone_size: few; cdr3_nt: TGTGCCAGCAGCTTGTTCTACGAGCAGTACTTC; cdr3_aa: CASSLFYEQYF
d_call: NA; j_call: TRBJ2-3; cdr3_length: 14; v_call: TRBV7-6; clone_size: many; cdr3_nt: TGTGCCAGCAGCTTGCAATCCTACACAGATACGCAGTATTTT; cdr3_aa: CASSLQSYTDTQYF
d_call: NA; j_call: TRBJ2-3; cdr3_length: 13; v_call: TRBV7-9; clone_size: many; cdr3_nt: TGTGCCAGCAGCTTCTTAAGCACAGATACGCAGTATTTT; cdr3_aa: CASSFLSTDTQYF
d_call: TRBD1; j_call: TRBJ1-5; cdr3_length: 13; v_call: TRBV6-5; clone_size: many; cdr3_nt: TGTGCCAGCAGACGGGACAGGGATCAGCCCCAGCATTTT; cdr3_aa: CASRRDRDQPQHF
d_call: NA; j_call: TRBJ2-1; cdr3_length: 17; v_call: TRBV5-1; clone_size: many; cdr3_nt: TGCGCCAGCAGCTCTGAAGAGGTTCTTAGCTCCTACAATGAGCAGTTCTTC; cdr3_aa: CASSSEEVLSSYNEQFF
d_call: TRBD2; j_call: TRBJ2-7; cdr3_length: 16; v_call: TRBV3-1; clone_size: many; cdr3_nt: TGTGCCAGCAGCCAAGATGGGGCGGGAGTACACTACGAGCAGTACTTC; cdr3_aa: CASSQDGAGVHYEQYF
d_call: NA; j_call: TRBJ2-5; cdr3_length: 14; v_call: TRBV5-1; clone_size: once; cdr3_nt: TGCGCCAGACACTTACCGCGGACCGGGGAGACCCAGTACTTC; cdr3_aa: CARHLPRTGETQYF
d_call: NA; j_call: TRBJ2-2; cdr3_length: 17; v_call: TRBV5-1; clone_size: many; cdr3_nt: TGCGCCAGCAGGCCACTTGTGGACAGCGTAAACACCGGGGAGCTGTTTTTT; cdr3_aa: CASRPLVDSVNTGELFF
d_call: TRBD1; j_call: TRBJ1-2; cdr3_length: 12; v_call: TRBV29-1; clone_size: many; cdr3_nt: TGCAGCGTTTCGGGACAGGGGCATGGCTACACCTTC; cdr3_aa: CSVSGQGHGYTF
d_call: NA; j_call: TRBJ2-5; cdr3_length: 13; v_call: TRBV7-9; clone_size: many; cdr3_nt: TGTGCCAGCAGCCCCAGGCCCCAAGAGACCCAGTACTTC; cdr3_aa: CASSPRPQETQYF
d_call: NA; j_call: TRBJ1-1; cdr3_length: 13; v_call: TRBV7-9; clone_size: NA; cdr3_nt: TGTGCCAGCAGCTACAACACAGGTGGAGAGGGTTTCTTT; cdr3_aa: CASSYNTGGEGFF
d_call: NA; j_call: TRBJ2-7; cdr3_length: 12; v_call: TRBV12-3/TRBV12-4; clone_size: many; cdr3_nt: TGTGCCAGCAGTTTAAGGGGCTACGAGCAGTACTTC; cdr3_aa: CASSLRGYEQYF
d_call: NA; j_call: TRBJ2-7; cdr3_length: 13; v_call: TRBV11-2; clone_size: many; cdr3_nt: TGTGCCAGCAGCGAGGGGAAGGTCTACGAGCAGTACTTC; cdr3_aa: CASSEGKVYEQYF
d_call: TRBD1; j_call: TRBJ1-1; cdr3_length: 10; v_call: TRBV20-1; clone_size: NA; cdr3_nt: TGCAGTGCTAACAGGGGGCGAGCTTTCTTT; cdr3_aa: CSANRGRAFF
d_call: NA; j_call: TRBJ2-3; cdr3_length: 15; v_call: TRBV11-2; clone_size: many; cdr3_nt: TGTGCCAGCAGCTGGGGACGCGGGGGCGGAGATACGCAGTATTTT; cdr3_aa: CASSWGRGGGDTQYF
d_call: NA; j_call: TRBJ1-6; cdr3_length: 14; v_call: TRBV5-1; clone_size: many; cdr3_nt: TGCGCCAGCAGCTTGTCGCAGGGACTATCACCCCTCCACTTT; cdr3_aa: CASSLSQGLSPLHF
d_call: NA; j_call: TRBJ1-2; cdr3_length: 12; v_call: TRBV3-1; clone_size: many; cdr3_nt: TGTGCCAGCAGCCAAGACCCCTATGGCTACACCTTC; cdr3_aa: CASSQDPYGYTF
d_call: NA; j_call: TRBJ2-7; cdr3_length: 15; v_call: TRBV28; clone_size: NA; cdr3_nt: TGTGCCAGCAGTTTATCTTCCGGGGGCTCCTACGAGCAGTACTTC; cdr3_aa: CASSLSSGGSYEQYF
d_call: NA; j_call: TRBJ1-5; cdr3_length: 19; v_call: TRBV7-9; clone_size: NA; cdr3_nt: TGTGCCAGCAGCTCACCGGGACACCATGGGGGTAATAGCAATCAGCCCCAGCATTTT; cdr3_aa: CASSSPGHHGGNSNQPQHF
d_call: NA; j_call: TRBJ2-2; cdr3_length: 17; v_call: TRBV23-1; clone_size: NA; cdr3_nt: TGCGCCAGCAGTCTCCCGTCCGACAGTGTAGCCACCGGGGAGCTGTTTTTT; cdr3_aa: CASSLPSDSVATGELFF
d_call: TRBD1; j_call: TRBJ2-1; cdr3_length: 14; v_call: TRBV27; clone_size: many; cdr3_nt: TGTGCCAGCAGTCCGACAGGGGAGTGGAATGAGCAGTTCTTC; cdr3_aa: CASSPTGEWNEQFF
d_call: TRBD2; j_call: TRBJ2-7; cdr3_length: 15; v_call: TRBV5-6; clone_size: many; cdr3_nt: TGTGCCAGCAGCTTGACGGGCGGGAGCGAATACGAGCAGTACTTC; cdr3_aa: CASSLTGGSEYEQYF